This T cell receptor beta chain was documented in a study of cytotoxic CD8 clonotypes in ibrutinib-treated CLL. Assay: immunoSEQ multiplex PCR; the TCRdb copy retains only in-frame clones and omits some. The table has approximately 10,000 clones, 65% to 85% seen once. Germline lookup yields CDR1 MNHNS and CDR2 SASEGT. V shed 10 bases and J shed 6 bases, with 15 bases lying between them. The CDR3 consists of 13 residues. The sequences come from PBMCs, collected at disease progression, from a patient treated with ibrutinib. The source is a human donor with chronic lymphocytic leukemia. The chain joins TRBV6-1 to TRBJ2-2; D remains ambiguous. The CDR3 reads CATQFEGPGELFF. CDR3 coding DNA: TGTGCCACCCAGTTTGAAGGTCCCGGGGAGCTGTTTTTT.